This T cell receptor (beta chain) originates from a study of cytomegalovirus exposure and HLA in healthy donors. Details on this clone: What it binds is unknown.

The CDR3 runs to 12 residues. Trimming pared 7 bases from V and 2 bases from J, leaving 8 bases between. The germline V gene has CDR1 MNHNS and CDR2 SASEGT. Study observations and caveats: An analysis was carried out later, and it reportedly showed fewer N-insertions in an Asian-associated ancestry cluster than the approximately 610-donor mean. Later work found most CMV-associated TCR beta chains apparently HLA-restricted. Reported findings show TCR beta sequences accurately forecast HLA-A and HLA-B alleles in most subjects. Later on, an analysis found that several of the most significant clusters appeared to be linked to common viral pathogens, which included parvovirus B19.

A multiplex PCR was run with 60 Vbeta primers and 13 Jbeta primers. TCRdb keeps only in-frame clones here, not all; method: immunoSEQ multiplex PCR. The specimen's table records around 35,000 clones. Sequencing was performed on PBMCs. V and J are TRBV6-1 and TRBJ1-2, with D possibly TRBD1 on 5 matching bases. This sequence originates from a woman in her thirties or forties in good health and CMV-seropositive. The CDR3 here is CASNGGNYGYTF. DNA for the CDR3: TGTGCCAGCAACGGGGGAAACTATGGCTACACCTTC.